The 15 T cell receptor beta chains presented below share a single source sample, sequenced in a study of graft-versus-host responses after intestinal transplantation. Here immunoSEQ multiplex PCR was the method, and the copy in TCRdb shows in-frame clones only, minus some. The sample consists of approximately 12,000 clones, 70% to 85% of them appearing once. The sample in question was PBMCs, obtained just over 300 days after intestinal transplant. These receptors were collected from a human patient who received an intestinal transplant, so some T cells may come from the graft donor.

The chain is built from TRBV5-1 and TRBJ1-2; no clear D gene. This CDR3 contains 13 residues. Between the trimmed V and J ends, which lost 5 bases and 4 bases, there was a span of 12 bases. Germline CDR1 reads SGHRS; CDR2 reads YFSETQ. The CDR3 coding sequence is TGCGCCAGCAGACCCCCGGAGGGCTATGGCTACACCTTC. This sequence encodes CASRPPEGYGYTF.

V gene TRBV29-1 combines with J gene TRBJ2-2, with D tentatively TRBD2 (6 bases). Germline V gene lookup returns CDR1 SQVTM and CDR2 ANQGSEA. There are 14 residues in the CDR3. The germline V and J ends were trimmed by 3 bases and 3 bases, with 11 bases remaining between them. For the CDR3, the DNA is TGCAGCGTTGAGAAGGGACTCGACACCGGGGAGCTGTTTTTT. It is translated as CSVEKGLDTGELFF.

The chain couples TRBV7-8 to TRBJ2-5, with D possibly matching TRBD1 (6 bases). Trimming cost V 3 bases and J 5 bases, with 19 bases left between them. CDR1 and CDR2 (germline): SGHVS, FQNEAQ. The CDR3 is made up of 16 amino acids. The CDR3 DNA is TGTGCCAGCAGCTTTTATTACAGGGACCCGAAGGAGACCCAGTACTTC. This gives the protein CASSFYYRDPKETQYF.

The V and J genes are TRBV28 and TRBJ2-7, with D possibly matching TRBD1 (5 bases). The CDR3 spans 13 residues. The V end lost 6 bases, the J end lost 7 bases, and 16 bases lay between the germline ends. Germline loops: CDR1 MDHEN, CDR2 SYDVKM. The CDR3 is CASSLGHYREQYF. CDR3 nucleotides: TGTGCCAGCAGCTTGGGGCACTATAGGGAGCAGTACTTC.

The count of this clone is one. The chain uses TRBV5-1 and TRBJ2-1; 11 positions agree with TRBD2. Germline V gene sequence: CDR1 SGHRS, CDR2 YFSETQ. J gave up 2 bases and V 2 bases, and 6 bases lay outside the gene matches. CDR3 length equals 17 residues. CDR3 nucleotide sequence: TGCGCCAGCAGCTTCACTAATAGCGGGAGGGCCTACAATGAGCAGTTCTTC. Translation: CASSFTNSGRAYNEQFF.

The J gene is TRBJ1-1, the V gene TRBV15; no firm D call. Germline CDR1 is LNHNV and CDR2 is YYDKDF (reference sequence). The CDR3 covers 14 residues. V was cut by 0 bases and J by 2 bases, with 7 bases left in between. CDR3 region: CATSRDRVNTEAFF. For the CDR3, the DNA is TGTGCCACCAGCAGAGATCGAGTCAACACTGAAGCTTTCTTT.

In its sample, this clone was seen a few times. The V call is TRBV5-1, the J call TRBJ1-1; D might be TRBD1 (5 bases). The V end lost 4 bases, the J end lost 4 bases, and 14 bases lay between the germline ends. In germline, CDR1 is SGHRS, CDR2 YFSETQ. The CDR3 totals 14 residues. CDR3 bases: TGCGCCAGCAGCCTCCGGGCCGGGGGCACTGAAGCTTTCTTT. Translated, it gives CASSLRAGGTEAFF.

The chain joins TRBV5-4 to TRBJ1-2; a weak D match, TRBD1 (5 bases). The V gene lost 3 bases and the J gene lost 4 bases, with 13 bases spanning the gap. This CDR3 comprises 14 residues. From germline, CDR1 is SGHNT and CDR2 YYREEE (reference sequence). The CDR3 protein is CASSSGGGSYGYTF. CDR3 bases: TGTGCCAGCAGCTCGGGTGGGGGATCCTATGGCTACACCTTC.

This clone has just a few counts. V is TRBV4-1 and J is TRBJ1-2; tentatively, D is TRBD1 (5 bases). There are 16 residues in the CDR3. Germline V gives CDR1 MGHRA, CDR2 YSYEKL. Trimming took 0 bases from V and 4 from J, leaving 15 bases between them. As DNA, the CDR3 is TGCGCCAGCAGCCAAGAGATGACAGCCGGCCTCTATGGCTACACCTTC. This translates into CASSQEMTAGLYGYTF.

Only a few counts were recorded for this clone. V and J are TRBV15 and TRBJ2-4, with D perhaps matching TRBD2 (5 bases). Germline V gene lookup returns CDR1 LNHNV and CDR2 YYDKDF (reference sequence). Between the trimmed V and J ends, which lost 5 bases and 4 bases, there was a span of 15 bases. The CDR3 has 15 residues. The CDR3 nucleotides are TGTGCCACCAGCTCGTTCCTAGCTGGGAAAAACATTCAGTACTTC. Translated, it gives CATSSFLAGKNIQYF.

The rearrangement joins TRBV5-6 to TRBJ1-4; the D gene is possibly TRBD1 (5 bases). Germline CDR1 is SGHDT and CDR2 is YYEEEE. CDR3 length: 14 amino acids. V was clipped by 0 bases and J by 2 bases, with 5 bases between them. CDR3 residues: CASSLGGTNEKLFF. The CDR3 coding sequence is TGTGCCAGCAGCTTGGGGGGGACTAATGAAAAACTGTTTTTT.

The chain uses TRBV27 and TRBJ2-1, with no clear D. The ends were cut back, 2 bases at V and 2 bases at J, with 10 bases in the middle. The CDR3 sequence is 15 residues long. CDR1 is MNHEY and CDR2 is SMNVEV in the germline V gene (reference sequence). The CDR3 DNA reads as TGTGCCAGCAGTTTAATCCCCATCCCCTACAATGAGCAGTTCTTC. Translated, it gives CASSLIPIPYNEQFF.

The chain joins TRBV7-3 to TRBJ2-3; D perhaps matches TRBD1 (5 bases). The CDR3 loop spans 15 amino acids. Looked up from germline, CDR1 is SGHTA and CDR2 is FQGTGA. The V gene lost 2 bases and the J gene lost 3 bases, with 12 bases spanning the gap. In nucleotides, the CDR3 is TGTGCCAGCAGCTTAGGCAGGGATTTTACAGATACGCAGTATTTT. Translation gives CASSLGRDFTDTQYF. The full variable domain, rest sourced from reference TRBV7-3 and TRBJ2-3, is GAGVSQTPSNKVTEKGKYVELRCDPISGHTALYWYRQSLGQGPEFLIYFQGTGAADDSGLPNDRFFAVRPEGSVSTLKIQRTERGDSAVYLCASSLGRDFTDTQYFGPGTRLTVL.

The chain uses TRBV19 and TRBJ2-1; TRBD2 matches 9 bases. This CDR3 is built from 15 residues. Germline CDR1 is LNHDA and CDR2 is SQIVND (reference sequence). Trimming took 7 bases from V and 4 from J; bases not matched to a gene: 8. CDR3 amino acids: CASTGGRAGYNEQFF. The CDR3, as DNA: TGTGCCAGTACAGGCGGGAGGGCCGGTTACAATGAGCAGTTCTTC.

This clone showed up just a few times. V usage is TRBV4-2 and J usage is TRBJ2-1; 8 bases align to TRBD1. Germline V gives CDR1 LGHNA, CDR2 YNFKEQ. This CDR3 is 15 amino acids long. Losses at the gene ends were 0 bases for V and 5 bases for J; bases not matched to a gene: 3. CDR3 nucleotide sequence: TGTGCCAGCAGCCAAGACCAGGGGGCGCACAATGAGCAGTTCTTC. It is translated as CASSQDQGAHNEQFF.